The present entry profiles one TCR beta chain with its context. Its antigen remains unknown. The entry originates in a study of cytomegalovirus exposure and HLA in healthy donors. The study, taken as a whole, reports: Some TCR beta chains (over 150 of them) were listed as cytomegalovirus-associated. Several of the most significant clusters appeared linked to common viral pathogens, based on a later analysis.

The PCR used 60 Vbeta and 13 Jbeta primers. Profiled with immunoSEQ multiplex PCR; TCRdb holds only in-frame clones, not every one. This repertoire shows 150,000 to 180,000 clones, 75% to 85% found once; its top ten account for roughly 7.7%. The germline V gene encodes CDR1 SQVTM and CDR2 ANQGSEA. This CDR3 contains 14 residues. Trimming removed 0 bases from V and 10 bases from J, with 18 bases in between. The sequenced sample was PBMCs. The origin of this receptor is a man in his thirties or forties in good health and CMV-seropositive. The chain is built from TRBV29-1 and TRBJ1-2; no firm D call. CDR3 sequence reads: CSVEDQEGFEVYTF. The CDR3 bases are TGCAGCGTTGAAGATCAAGAGGGTTTCGAGGTCTACACCTTC.